This TCR beta chain was retrieved from a study of regulatory T cells in long-lasting Graves disease. Points from the study as a whole: Rather than thyroid tissue, only peripheral blood underwent study. TCR diversity was lower in persistent Graves' patients (versus newly diagnosed ones). There were preferences for TRBV28, TRBJ1-2 and TRBJ2-5 in persistent disease.

Construction of the TCR beta libraries employed iRepertoire HTBI primers in conjunction with Arm-PCR of CDR3 regions. TCRdb processed the multiplex PCR reads anew with MiXCR; each CDR3 protein has one entry. The table includes 500,000 or so distinct CDR3 sequences, 15% to 20% detected once. This clonotype was counted a few times. Its antigen is unknown. The time point denotes: newly diagnosed GD, antithyroid drugs for less than 3 months. Isolated PBMC RNA provided the starting material for the TCR library. The germline gives CDR1 LNHDA, CDR2 SQIVND (reference sequence). There are 17 residues in the CDR3. Trimming removed 5 bases from V and 3 bases from J; junction bases left unmatched: 15. These records were also assigned to another study, of T cells in Graves' hyperthyroidism and ophthalmopathy.

The source of this sequence is a man aged 40-55 years with Graves disease. The sequenced sample was peripheral blood mononuclear cells (PBMCs), obtained at new diagnosis, from a patient treated with antithyroid drugs. This rearrangement joins TRBV19 to TRBJ1-1; TRBD1 aligns across 7 bases. This chain's CDR3 is CASSFRQGNKQDTEAFF. CDR3 bases: TGTGCCAGTAGTTTCCGACAGGGCAATAAACAGGACACTGAAGCTTTCTTT.